The 19 T cell receptor beta chains in this list originate from one sample, sequenced in a study of response to subunit inactivated influenza vaccine. TCRdb passed the RT-PCR reads through MiXCR, listing each CDR3 protein once. Of roughly 710,000 distinct CDR3 sequences listed, 13% to 15% were seen once; the top ten hold about 7.4%. The sequences come from PBMCs from blood, collected less than 15 days before vaccination. These receptors were obtained from a man in his fifties or sixties who received an inactivated influenza vaccine.

This rearrangement joins TRBV6-2 or TRBV6-3 to TRBJ2-6; TRBD1 matches 9 bases. Germline CDR1 MNHEY, CDR2 SVGEGT. The V gene end was trimmed by 3 bases and the J gene end by 4 bases; junction bases not matched to a gene: 10. The CDR3 is made up of 18 amino acids. The CDR3 reads CASSYPGTGFLGANVLTF. DNA of the CDR3: TGTGCCAGCAGTTATCCCGGGACAGGGTTTTTAGGGGCCAACGTCCTGACTTTC.

This clonotype was detected ten times or more. This chain connects TRBV4-1 to TRBJ1-2, with D possibly TRBD1 on 6 matching bases. V was clipped by 1 base and J by 8 bases, with 8 bases between them. The CDR3 length is 12 residues. Per the germline V gene, CDR1 is MGHRA and CDR2 is YSYEKL. As DNA, the CDR3 is TGCGCCAGCAGCCAAGCTGGGGGCGGCTACACCTTC. It yields the protein CASSQAGGGYTF.

The V and J genes are TRBV5-1 and TRBJ2-2; perhaps TRBD1 as D (6 bases). This CDR3 has 15 residues. Germline-derived CDR1 and CDR2 are SGHRS and YFSETQ. The V end lost 2 bases, the J end lost 6 bases, and 14 bases lay between the germline ends. DNA of the CDR3: TGCGCCAGCAGCTTAATTCAGGGGTTGGCCGGGGAGCTGTTTTTT. It specifies CASSLIQGLAGELFF.

The V call is TRBV2, the J call TRBJ2-6; D is unresolved. Trimming stripped 9 bases from V and 1 base from J, with 10 bases between. The CDR3 is made up of 14 amino acids. Germline CDR1 SNHLY, CDR2 FYNNEI. The CDR3 region has the DNA TGTGCCAGTGCTTGGGGTTCTGGGGCCAACGTCCTGACTTTC. Protein sequence: CASAWGSGANVLTF. The entire variable domain, with the rest obtained from reference TRBV2 and TRBJ2-6, is as follows: EPEVTQTPSHQVTQMGQEVILRCVPISNHLYFYWYRQILGQKVEFLVSFYNNEISEKSEIFDDQFSVERPDGSNFTLKIRSTKLEDSAMYFCASAWGSGANVLTFGAGSRLTVL.

The chain recombines TRBV30 with TRBJ1-6; 7 bases are shared with TRBD1. Germline V gene data show CDR1 as GTSNPN and CDR2 as SVGIG (reference sequence). This CDR3 region has 17 residues. J was trimmed by 1 base and V by 0 bases; bases with no gene match: 6. CDR3 loop: CAWSVRRGESYNSPLHF. CDR3 DNA sequence: TGTGCCTGGAGTGTACGCAGGGGGGAGTCCTATAATTCACCCCTCCACTTT.

The rearrangement links TRBV5-1 to TRBJ2-5; 7 bases align to TRBD2. J was trimmed by 1 base and V by 1 base; bases with no gene match: 10. Germline V lookup: CDR1 SGHRS, CDR2 YFSETQ. This CDR3 spans 17 amino acids. The CDR3 spells CASSLMGVAGGQETQYF. As DNA, the CDR3 is TGCGCCAGCAGCTTGATGGGGGTAGCGGGCGGCCAAGAGACCCAGTACTTC.

In this sample, this clonotype turned up many times. This chain joins TRBV29-1 and TRBJ2-6; D is possibly TRBD2 (6 bases). The germline CDR1 and CDR2 sequences are SQVTM and ANQGSEA. This CDR3 comprises 12 residues. The V gene lost 7 bases and the J gene lost 3 bases, with 7 bases spanning the gap. CDR3 nucleotides: TGCAGCGCGGGAGTTGGGGCCAACGTCCTGACTTTC. It encodes CSAGVGANVLTF.

CDR3 loop: CASSPQGPNEQFF. CDR3 nucleotides: TGTGCCAGCAGCCCACAGGGGCCCAATGAGCAGTTCTTC. The chain recombines TRBV7-2 with TRBJ2-1; 7 bases line up with TRBD1. J was trimmed by 6 bases and V by 5 bases; bases with no gene match: 4. This CDR3 has 13 residues. The germline V gene has CDR1 SGHTA and CDR2 FQGNSA.

This clonotype came up a few times. The rearrangement joins TRBV4-1 to TRBJ1-1; D gene ambiguous. The V end was cut by 2 bases, the J end by 0 bases, with 10 bases between. From germline, CDR1 is MGHRA and CDR2 YSYEKL. The length of the CDR3 is 15 residues. The CDR3 coding sequence is TGCGCCAGCAGCCAATTAGAACTGATGAACACTGAAGCTTTCTTT. It is translated as CASSQLELMNTEAFF.

The rearrangement uses TRBV29-1 and TRBJ2-3, with a possible D match to TRBD2 (5 bases). The CDR3 is made up of 15 amino acids. Per germline, CDR1 SQVTM and CDR2 ANQGSEA. Trimming cost V 0 bases and J 2 bases, with 12 bases left between them. In DNA form, the CDR3 reads TGCAGCGTTGAAGACTTGGCGGGTACCACAGATACGCAGTATTTT. The encoded protein is CSVEDLAGTTDTQYF.

This CDR3 is CASSGAGVNEQFF. DNA of the CDR3: TGCGCCAGCAGCGGAGCGGGAGTAAATGAGCAGTTCTTC. J is TRBJ2-1 and V is TRBV4-1; 8 bases are shared with TRBD2. Germline assignment: CDR1 MGHRA and CDR2 YSYEKL. The CDR3 has 13 amino acids. V was pared by 5 bases and J by 7 bases, with 4 bases of the junction left unmatched.

This clonotype has more than one count but fewer than ten. The chain joins TRBV27 to TRBJ2-3; D possibly matches TRBD1 or TRBD2 (6 bases each). Trimming removed 6 bases from V and 2 bases from J, with 18 bases in between. Germline V CDR1 and CDR2: MNHEY, SMNVEV (reference sequence). The CDR3 runs to 16 residues. Written as DNA, the CDR3 is TGTGCCAGCAGGCCACTTCAGGGGAGGTTCACAGATACGCAGTATTTT. Translating it yields CASRPLQGRFTDTQYF.

This clonotype was found a few times. The V call is TRBV20-1, the J call TRBJ2-4; no definite D call. Per the germline V gene, CDR1 is DFQATT and CDR2 is SNEGSKA (reference sequence). The CDR3 totals 14 residues. Trimming removed 1 base from V and 4 bases from J, with 11 bases in between. Written as DNA, the CDR3 is TGCAGTGCTAGAGCCGTTGGCGAAAAAAACATTCAGTACTTC. Translation gives CSARAVGEKNIQYF.

This chain joins TRBV30 and TRBJ2-1, with 7 bases identical to TRBD2. The V and J ends lost 7 bases and 3 bases, in that order; junction bases with no gene match: 9. The CDR3 has 14 amino acids. Germline V gene data show CDR1 as GTSNPN and CDR2 as SVGIG (reference sequence). The CDR3 is CASTNGDYYNEQFF. Written as DNA, the CDR3 is TGTGCCTCCACCAATGGGGACTACTACAATGAGCAGTTCTTC.

The chain recombines TRBV18 with TRBJ2-5, with D hard to call. The V and J ends lost 3 bases and 3 bases respectively, with 5 bases between them. This CDR3 has 12 residues. Germline CDR1 KGHSH, CDR2 LQKENI. This CDR3 reads CASSPQEETQYF. CDR3 nucleotides: TGTGCCAGCTCACCCCAAGAAGAGACCCAGTACTTC.

The chain joins TRBV12-3 or TRBV12-4 to TRBJ1-2; 12 bases agree with TRBD1. The CDR3 extends over 15 amino acids. Trimming at V came to 0 bases and at J to 5 bases, leaving 1 base not matched to a gene. The CDR3 loop is CASSLAGQGAYGYTF. As DNA, the CDR3 is TGTGCCAGCAGTTTAGCGGGACAGGGGGCTTATGGCTACACCTTC.

This clonotype was counted between two and nine times. The gene calls are TRBV27 and TRBJ1-1; D gene uncertain. Germline V lookup: CDR1 MNHEY, CDR2 SMNVEV (reference sequence). The CDR3 length is 15 residues. V was trimmed by 0 bases and J by 1 base, leaving 9 bases between them. DNA of the CDR3: TGTGCCAGCAGTTTATCCCGGTCGGGGAACACTGAAGCTTTCTTT. It yields the protein CASSLSRSGNTEAFF.

The chain joins TRBV9 to TRBJ2-7; TRBD2 aligns across 7 bases. The CDR3 has 15 amino acids. CDR1 SGDLS and CDR2 YYNGEE come from the germline V gene. J gave up 6 bases and V 0 bases, and 9 bases lay outside the gene matches. CDR3 protein: CASSVDPREVPEQYF. CDR3 DNA: TGTGCCAGCAGCGTAGATCCCCGGGAGGTCCCCGAGCAGTACTTC.

About this clonotype: A read error may explain this, as a much larger clone is one base away. The chain carries TRBV20-1 and TRBJ1-1, with TRBD1 identical over 8 bases. The CDR3 is 12 amino acids. CDR1 and CDR2 (germline): DFQATT, SNEGSKA (reference sequence). Here the CDR3 DNA reads TGCAGTGCTTCGGACAGGGTCACTGAAGTTTTCTTT. It yields the protein CSASDRVTEVFF.